Listed below are T cell receptor beta chains from one sample, sequenced in a study of blood T cell repertoires in COVID-19. Some clones are missing from TCRdb's copy, which holds only in-frame ones; the method was immunoSEQ multiplex PCR. The sample records 250,000 to 350,000 clones, more than 75% being singletons. The sample taken for sequencing was PBMCs or T cells enriched from blood (not recorded which). The source is a woman in her sixties or seventies in a cohort exposed to, infected with or recovered from COVID-19 (not recorded which). CDR3s include the opening cysteine and the closing phenylalanine or tryptophan. A D gene is named only where the DNA matches it firmly. Clone size appears in some rows only: once, few, many, or a class for an expanded clone.

V	length	D	J	size	CDR3	DNA
TRBV27	14	.	TRBJ2-1	once	CASSFYPTRGKPFF	TGTGCCAGCAGTTTTTACCCGACTCGCGGGAAACCGTTCTTC
TRBV7-3	14	.	TRBJ2-1	.	CASSLGGVYNEQFF	TGTGCCAGCAGCTTAGGCGGGGTCTACAATGAGCAGTTCTTC
TRBV7-9	16	TRBD1	TRBJ2-1	.	CASSRWGTTGRNEQFF	TGTGCCAGCAGCCGATGGGGAACGACAGGGCGGAATGAGCAGTTCTTC
TRBV14	13	.	TRBJ2-7	.	CASSQSGFYEQYF	TGTGCCAGCAGCCAGAGCGGGTTCTACGAGCAGTACTTC
TRBV30	13	.	TRBJ1-1	.	CAWSGTGGTEAFF	TGTGCCTGGAGTGGCACGGGGGGGACTGAAGCTTTCTTT
TRBV28	14	.	TRBJ1-2	few	CAVQTGANYYGYTF	TGTGCCGTTCAGACAGGAGCCAATTACTATGGCTACACCTTC
TRBV16	14	TRBD1	TRBJ1-2	.	CASSQSGGENGYTF	TGTGCCAGCAGCCAATCAGGGGGCGAAAATGGCTACACCTTC
TRBV11-2	15	TRBD2	TRBJ2-7	.	CASSHKTSGGYEQYF	TGTGCCAGCAGCCACAAAACTAGCGGCGGTTACGAGCAGTACTTC
TRBV5-1	15	TRBD1	TRBJ2-1	.	CASSDVDREVLEQFF	TGCGCCAGCAGCGACGTGGACAGGGAGGTCCTTGAGCAGTTCTTC
TRBV11-2	13	.	TRBJ2-2	.	CASSLESAGELFF	TGTGCCAGCAGCTTAGAGTCCGCCGGGGAGCTGTTTTTT
TRBV6-2/TRBV6-3	13	.	TRBJ1-4	once	CASSQQLNEKLFF	TGTGCCAGCAGTCAACAGTTAAATGAAAAACTGTTTTTT
TRBV5-6	18	TRBD2	TRBJ2-2	once	CASSLSREASGRPGELFF	TGTGCCAGCAGCTTGAGTCGGGAGGCTAGCGGGAGACCCGGGGAGCTGTTTTTT
TRBV4-2	15	.	TRBJ2-7	.	CASSQATGDSYEQYF	TGTGCCAGCAGCCAAGCGACGGGAGACTCCTACGAGCAGTACTTC
TRBV11-2	15	TRBD2	TRBJ2-1	.	CASSLGGGRANEQFF	TGTGCCAGCAGCTTAGGAGGCGGGAGGGCGAATGAGCAGTTCTTC
TRBV5-1	16	TRBD1	TRBJ1-6	.	CASSFTSGQFNSPLHF	TGCGCCAGCAGCTTTACCTCGGGACAGTTTAATTCACCCCTCCACTTT
TRBV2	16	TRBD1	TRBJ2-7	.	CASTSKPGQGSYEQYF	TGTGCCAGCACAAGCAAACCGGGACAGGGTTCCTACGAGCAGTACTTC
TRBV9	17	TRBD1	TRBJ2-2	.	CASSVARGTENTGELFF	TGTGCCAGCAGCGTAGCTCGAGGGACAGAAAACACCGGGGAGCTGTTTTTT
TRBV28	14	TRBD1	TRBJ1-5	.	CASSLSGGKQPQHF	TGTGCCAGCAGTTTATCAGGGGGCAAGCAGCCCCAGCATTTT
TRBV19	16	TRBD1	TRBJ2-7	.	CASSMPDRSNSYEQYF	TGTGCCAGTAGTATGCCGGACAGGTCGAACTCCTACGAGCAGTACTTC
TRBV28	13	.	TRBJ1-1	.	CASRQQGNTEAFF	TGTGCCAGCAGGCAGCAGGGGAACACTGAAGCTTTCTTT
TRBV5-4	15	TRBD2	TRBJ2-3	.	CASSSGGSGRDTQYF	TGTGCCAGCAGCTCAGGGGGTAGCGGGAGGGATACGCAGTATTTT
TRBV15	15	.	TRBJ1-5	few	CATSRVISTNQPQHF	TGTGCCACCAGCAGAGTTATCAGTACCAATCAGCCCCAGCATTTT
TRBV27	14	TRBD2	TRBJ2-7	.	CASSLRGERYEQYF	TGTGCCAGCAGTTTACGGGGGGAAAGGTACGAGCAGTACTTC
TRBV9	14	.	TRBJ2-1	.	CASSVAGETNEQFF	TGTGCCAGCAGCGTAGCGGGGGAGACCAATGAGCAGTTCTTC
TRBV5-1	14	.	TRBJ1-1	.	CASSLGGGYTEAFF	TGCGCCAGCAGCTTGGGGGGCGGCTACACTGAAGCTTTCTTT
TRBV5-8	14	.	TRBJ1-6	few	CASSLQAGLPSLHF	TGTGCCAGCAGCTTGCAGGCAGGGCTCCCTTCCCTCCACTTT
TRBV5-1	14	TRBD1	TRBJ1-1	.	CASGSGGANTEAFF	TGCGCCAGCGGATCAGGGGGCGCGAACACTGAAGCTTTCTTT